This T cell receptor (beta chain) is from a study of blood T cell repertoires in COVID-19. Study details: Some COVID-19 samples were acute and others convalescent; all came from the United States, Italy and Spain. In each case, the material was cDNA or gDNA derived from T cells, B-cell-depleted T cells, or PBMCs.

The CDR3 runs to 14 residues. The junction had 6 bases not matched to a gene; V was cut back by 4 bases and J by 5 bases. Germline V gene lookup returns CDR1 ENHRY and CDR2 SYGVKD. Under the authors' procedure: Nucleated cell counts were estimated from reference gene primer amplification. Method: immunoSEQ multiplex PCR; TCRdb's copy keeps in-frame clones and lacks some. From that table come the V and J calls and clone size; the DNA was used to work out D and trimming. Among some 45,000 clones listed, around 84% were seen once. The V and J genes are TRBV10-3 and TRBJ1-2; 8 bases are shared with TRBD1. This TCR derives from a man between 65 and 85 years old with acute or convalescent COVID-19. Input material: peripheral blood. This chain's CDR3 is CAISGGDRTYGYTF. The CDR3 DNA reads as TGTGCCATCAGTGGGGGGGACAGGACGTATGGCTACACCTTC.